This T cell receptor beta chain was retrieved from a study of cytomegalovirus exposure and HLA in healthy donors. Study in general: Later analysis reported that the 95 to 150 validation repertoires shared the platform of the approximately 620 first-cohort repertoires.

To note about this clone: Distinct nucleotide sequences in the sample also encode this CDR3.

Produced via immunoSEQ multiplex PCR; TCRdb's table is partial and in-frame only. The sample has about 140,000 clones; around 80% are singletons. The sequenced sample consisted of PBMCs. This sequence was found in a young man in good health and CMV-seropositive.

The CDR3 sequence: CASSYRQGYGYTF. In DNA, the CDR3 is TGTGCCAGCAGTTACCGACAGGGTTATGGCTACACCTTC. This sequence joins TRBV6-5 and TRBJ1-2; 7 nucleotides line up with TRBD1. The germline CDR1 and CDR2 sequences are MNHEY and SVGAGI. Trimming at V came to 2 bases and at J to 5 bases, leaving 2 bases not matched to a gene. The CDR3 consists of 13 residues.